These T cell receptor beta chains were read from a single sample in a study of blood T cell repertoires in COVID-19. Some clones are missing from TCRdb's copy, which holds only in-frame ones; the method was immunoSEQ multiplex PCR. The sample carries under 200,000 clones, about 85% recorded once. Sequencing input: peripheral blood. These receptors came from a man in his 60s with active or convalescent COVID-19. CDR3s include the opening cysteine and the closing phenylalanine or tryptophan. The D gene is left open where the match is weak. Clone size, where shown, is once, few, many, or a class for clones that have expanded.

NA,16,TRBV19,NA,TRBJ1-1,CASRPTELIMNTEAFF,TGTGCCAGTAGACCGACAGAACTGATCATGAACACTGAAGCTTTCTTT
NA,14,TRBV15,TRBD1,TRBJ2-2,CATRGTGNTGELFF,TGTGCCACCAGGGGGACAGGGAACACCGGGGAGCTGTTTTTT
NA,14,TRBV3-1/TRBV3-2,NA,TRBJ2-5,CASRSDLGRETQYF,TGTGCCAGCAGGTCGGACCTGGGGCGAGAGACCCAGTACTTC
few,16,TRBV15,NA,TRBJ1-2,CATSRDLDRATYGYTF,TGTGCCACCAGCAGAGACTTGGACAGAGCCACTTATGGCTACACCTTC
NA,15,TRBV18,NA,TRBJ1-1,CASSPGIVENTEAFF,TGTGCCAGCTCACCAGGCATTGTCGAGAACACTGAAGCTTTCTTT
NA,14,TRBV7-9,TRBD1,TRBJ2-7,CASSLNRDSHYQYF,TGTGCCAGCAGCTTAAACCGGGACAGCCATTATCAGTACTTC
NA,12,TRBV29-1,NA,TRBJ1-3,CSVETGGNTIYF,TGCAGCGTCGAGACAGGCGGGAACACCATATATTTT
few,16,TRBV3-1/TRBV3-2,TRBD1,TRBJ1-5,CASSVGTGISNQPQHF,TGTGCCAGCAGTGTTGGGACAGGGATTAGCAATCAGCCCCAGCATTTT
NA,16,TRBV15,TRBD1,TRBJ2-5,CATSRDSGQGAETQYF,TGTGCCACCAGCAGAGATTCAGGCCAGGGGGCAGAGACCCAGTACTTC
NA,15,TRBV20-1,TRBD1,TRBJ2-7,CSASDRQGEIWEQYF,TGCAGTGCTAGTGATAGACAGGGGGAGATCTGGGAGCAGTACTTC
once,15,TRBV3-1/TRBV3-2,TRBD2,TRBJ2-2,CASSEAGGFDGELFF,TGTGCCAGCAGCGAAGCGGGGGGGTTTGACGGGGAGCTGTTTTTT
NA,15,TRBV5-1,TRBD1,TRBJ1-2,CASSADRGDNYGYTF,TGCGCCAGCAGCGCGGACAGGGGAGATAACTATGGCTACACCTTC
once,15,TRBV5-1,NA,TRBJ2-5,CASSKDSPHQETQYF,TGCGCCAGCAGCAAGGACAGCCCCCACCAAGAGACCCAGTACTTC
few,14,TRBV9,NA,TRBJ1-6,CASSVAGNNSPLHF,TGTGCCAGCAGTGTTGCAGGGAATAATTCACCCCTCCACTTT
once,15,TRBV11-3,TRBD1,TRBJ1-1,CASTSRDRGGTEAFF,TGTGCCAGCACTTCAAGAGACAGGGGGGGAACTGAAGCTTTCTTT
NA,15,TRBV4-1,NA,TRBJ1-2,CASSQDQVILYGYTF,TGCGCCAGCAGCCAAGATCAGGTCATCCTCTATGGCTACACCTTC
NA,12,TRBV12-3/TRBV12-4,NA,TRBJ1-5,CASSFLFSPQHF,TGTGCCAGCAGTTTTCTCTTTTCGCCCCAGCATTTT
few,15,TRBV29-1,TRBD1,TRBJ2-2,CSVDCRTGNTGELFF,TGCAGCGTTGATTGCAGGACAGGGAACACCGGGGAGCTGTTTTTT
NA,19,TRBV19,NA,TRBJ1-6,CASSTSSRVGPTRGSPLHF,TGTGCCAGTAGTACCTCGAGCAGGGTAGGCCCGACCAGGGGCTCACCCCTCCACTTT
NA,15,TRBV6-1,NA,TRBJ2-3,CASSEVGWRGDTQYF,TGTGCCAGCAGTGAAGTCGGCTGGAGGGGAGATACGCAGTATTTT
NA,15,TRBV6-5,TRBD2,TRBJ2-7,CASSYMVGGAYEQYF,TGTGCCAGCAGTTACATGGTCGGGGGGGCGTACGAGCAGTACTTC
NA,13,TRBV27,NA,TRBJ2-7,CASSPQGGYEQYF,TGTGCCAGCAGTCCCCAGGGGGGATACGAGCAGTACTTC
NA,16,TRBV6-5,TRBD1,TRBJ1-5,CASSYGTGVLDQPQHF,TGTGCCAGCAGTTACGGGACAGGCGTTTTAGATCAGCCCCAGCATTTT
NA,15,TRBV7-3,TRBD2,TRBJ2-1,CASSLTPAGGGYQFF,TGTGCCAGCAGCTTAACCCCGGCTGGCGGGGGGTATCAGTTCTTC
NA,15,TRBV3-1/TRBV3-2,NA,TRBJ2-1,CASSQDLGGYNEQFF,TGTGCCAGCAGCCAAGATCTAGGGGGCTACAATGAGCAGTTCTTC
NA,16,TRBV9,NA,TRBJ2-6,CASSVGQGLGANVLTF,TGTGCCAGCAGCGTAGGTCAGGGGCTGGGGGCCAACGTCCTGACTTTC
NA,12,TRBV12-3/TRBV12-4,NA,TRBJ2-3,CASSFRVNTQYF,TGTGCCAGCAGTTTCAGGGTAAATACGCAGTATTTT
NA,15,TRBV4-1,NA,TRBJ1-4,CASSLGGETNEKLFF,TGCGCCAGCAGTCTCGGCGGAGAAACTAATGAAAAACTGTTTTTT
NA,13,TRBV30,TRBD1,TRBJ2-3,CAWRTGSTDTQYF,TGTGCCTGGAGGACAGGGAGCACAGATACGCAGTATTTT